This entry lists 13 T cell receptor beta chains sequenced from one sample in a study of neoadjuvant anti-PD-1 for oral cavity cancer. Sequencing used immunoSEQ multiplex PCR; TCRdb keeps in-frame clones, though not all of them. The sample contains 18,000 or so clones, 65% to 85% of which appear only once. Sequenced material: PBMCs, taken before nivolumab (anti-PD-1) treatment. The source of these receptors is a person aged 40 to 85 with oral cavity squamous cell carcinoma.

The V and J genes are TRBV19 and TRBJ2-1, with TRBD2 matching 8 bases. In germline, CDR1 is LNHDA, CDR2 SQIVND (reference sequence). This CDR3 is 14 amino acids long. The V gene end was trimmed by 5 bases and the J gene end by 10 bases; junction bases not matched to a gene: 10. For the CDR3, the DNA is TGTGCCAGTAGTTTAGCGGGAACCAGTTGGGAGCAGTTCTTC. It translates to CASSLAGTSWEQFF.

The chain couples TRBV6-1 to TRBJ2-7; the D gene is possibly TRBD2 (6 bases). The CDR3 has 15 amino acids. CDR1 is MNHNS and CDR2 is SASEGT in the germline V gene. Between the trimmed V and J ends, which lost 6 bases and 7 bases, there was a span of 22 bases. The CDR3 sequence is CASRRLAADPGEQYF. CDR3 in DNA: TGTGCCAGCAGACGCTTAGCGGCTGACCCAGGTGAGCAGTACTTC.

This clone appeared once. The rearrangement links TRBV25-1 to TRBJ2-2; 9 bases line up with TRBD2. Trimming removed 3 bases from V and 2 bases from J; junction bases left unmatched: 7. Per the germline V gene, CDR1 is MGHDK and CDR2 is SYGVNS. The CDR3 runs to 17 residues. The CDR3 sequence: CASSDRLAVENTGELFF. CDR3 nucleotides: TGTGCCAGCAGTGACCGACTAGCGGTGGAAAACACCGGGGAGCTGTTTTTT.

The chain is built from TRBV11-2 and TRBJ2-1; D is perhaps TRBD2 (5 bases). Germline CDR1 and CDR2: SGHAT and FQNNGV. Trimming took 4 bases from V and 0 from J, leaving 19 bases between them. The CDR3 totals 18 residues. In DNA, the CDR3 is TGTGCCAGCAGCTCCCCATCTTGGGAGCGCTCCTCCTACAATGAGCAGTTCTTC. It encodes CASSSPSWERSSYNEQFF. Full variable domain (outside the CDR3, taken from reference TRBV11-2 and TRBJ2-1): EAGVAQSPRYKIIEKRQSVAFWCNPISGHATLYWYQQILGQGPKLLIQFQNNGVVDDSQLPKDRFSAERLKGVDSTLKIQPAKLEDSAVYLCASSSPSWERSSYNEQFFGPGTRLTVL.

This clone occurred once. The rearrangement uses TRBV10-3 and TRBJ2-1, with 8 bases lining up with TRBD2. Trimming at V came to 4 bases and at J to 4 bases, leaving 3 bases not matched to a gene. Germline V gives CDR1 ENHRY, CDR2 SYGVKD. CDR3 length: 14 residues. CDR3 bases: TGTGCCATCAGTGGAGCGGGAGAGTACAATGAGCAGTTCTTC. It is translated as CAISGAGEYNEQFF.

The chain is built from TRBV30 and TRBJ1-1; D call uncertain. The CDR3 runs to 15 residues. The ends were cut back, 2 bases at V and 4 bases at J, with 17 bases in the middle. Germline values: CDR1 GTSNPN, CDR2 SVGIG (reference sequence). The CDR3 loop reads CAWSLMTAGGTEAFF. The CDR3, as DNA: TGTGCCTGGAGTCTGATGACTGCCGGAGGCACTGAAGCTTTCTTT.

The J gene is TRBJ1-2, the V gene TRBV6-6, with D unclear. The CDR3 has 15 residues. Trimming removed 8 bases at V and 1 base at J, with 17 bases between. CDR1 is MNHNY and CDR2 is SVGAGI in the germline V gene (reference sequence). The CDR3 DNA reads TGTGCCAGCGGATCGTCCTACTTGCTTAACTATGGCTACACCTTC. Its protein is CASGSSYLLNYGYTF.

V usage is TRBV9 and J usage is TRBJ1-1; D unclear. From germline, CDR1 is SGDLS and CDR2 YYNGEE. This CDR3 has 14 amino acids. Trimming removed 0 bases at V and 5 bases at J, with 11 bases between. CDR3 nucleotide sequence: TGTGCCAGCAGCGTAGCAACTCAGGCGACTGAAGCTTTCTTT. It codes for CASSVATQATEAFF.

The chain recombines TRBV5-1 with TRBJ2-6; TRBD1 is a possible D gene (6 bases). Germline V lookup: CDR1 SGHRS, CDR2 YFSETQ. V dropped 1 base and J dropped 1 base, with 15 bases sitting between them. This CDR3 is built from 18 residues. CDR3 sequence: CASSLRDTIPSGANVLTF. Written as DNA, the CDR3 is TGCGCCAGCAGCTTGAGGGACACGATCCCTTCTGGGGCCAACGTCCTGACTTTC.

The rearrangement links TRBV6-5 to TRBJ2-7, with 12 bases that match TRBD2. Germline V gene sequence: CDR1 MNHEY, CDR2 SVGAGI. The trim removed 6 bases at V and 3 bases at J, leaving 3 bases unmatched. CDR3 length: 14 residues. CDR3 in amino acids: CASSLAGGVYEQYF. CDR3 DNA: TGTGCCAGCAGCCTAGCGGGAGGGGTCTACGAGCAGTACTTC.

CDR3 amino acids: CSARKAYEQYF. CDR3 bases: TGCAGTGCTAGAAAGGCGTACGAGCAGTACTTC. The chain joins TRBV20-1 to TRBJ2-7, with no clear D. Trimming removed 2 bases from V and 4 bases from J, with 6 bases in between. The CDR3 extends over 11 amino acids. Germline V gives CDR1 DFQATT, CDR2 SNEGSKA (reference sequence).

This clone was counted a few times. The genes are TRBV10-2 and TRBJ2-1; 7 bases fit TRBD1. V lost 7 bases and J lost 7; bases outside the gene matches: 10. This CDR3 comprises 14 residues. Germline V gives CDR1 WSHSY, CDR2 SAAADI. CDR3 residues: CASKDQGVWNEQFF. DNA of the CDR3: TGCGCCAGCAAGGATCAGGGGGTATGGAATGAGCAGTTCTTC.

The chain recombines TRBV27 with TRBJ2-3; 7 positions match TRBD2. Germline CDR1 MNHEY, CDR2 SMNVEV (reference sequence). This CDR3 is built from 16 residues. The ends lost 4 bases at V and 1 base at J; junction bases unmatched: 8. CDR3 coding DNA: TGTGCCAGCAGTTCCATATCTAGCGGAGGCACAGATACGCAGTATTTT. Its translation is CASSSISSGGTDTQYF.